These T cell receptor beta chains were read from a single sample in a study of metastatic and nonmetastatic thyroid tumors. TCRdb re-called clones via MiXCR from the PCR reads. Of about 4,000 clones in the sample, about 34% were seen once. Specimen: adjacent normal tissue. These receptors came from a female donor with papillary thyroid cancer or a benign thyroid nodule (not recorded which). Some clones in this sample may be carry-over from other donors' samples. Each CDR3 is given with its conserved first and last residue. D genes are given only for firm matches. Clone size is stated in some rows and not others, as once, few, many or a class when expanded.

v_call: TRBV24-1
j_call: TRBJ2-1
d_call: TRBD1
clone_size: .
cdr3_nt: TGTGCCACCAAGGACAGGAGTAGGGATGAGCAGTTCTTC
cdr3_aa: CATKDRSRDEQFF

v_call: TRBV7-6
j_call: TRBJ2-1
d_call: .
clone_size: .
cdr3_nt: TGTGCCAGCAGCTTAGGCAATGAGCAGTTCTTC
cdr3_aa: CASSLGNEQFF

v_call: TRBV4-1
j_call: TRBJ2-4
d_call: TRBD2
clone_size: few
cdr3_nt: TGCGCCAGCAGCCAAGGACTAGCGGGGGGGCCCAAAAACATTCAGTACTTC
cdr3_aa: CASSQGLAGGPKNIQYF

v_call: TRBV6-1
j_call: TRBJ2-7
d_call: .
clone_size: few
cdr3_nt: TGTGCCAGCAGTCGCCCCGGGACCAGTTCTAGCGAGCAGTACTTC
cdr3_aa: CASSRPGTSSSEQYF

v_call: TRBV5-1
j_call: TRBJ2-7
d_call: .
clone_size: .
cdr3_nt: TGCGCCAGCAGGATAATTGCGGGGCGCTACGAGCAGTACTTC
cdr3_aa: CASRIIAGRYEQYF

v_call: TRBV12-3/TRBV12-4
j_call: TRBJ1-1
d_call: .
clone_size: large
cdr3_nt: TGTGCCAGCAGTTTAGTATCAGGAATGAACACTGAAGCTTTCTTT
cdr3_aa: CASSLVSGMNTEAFF

v_call: TRBV11-2
j_call: TRBJ1-1
d_call: .
clone_size: .
cdr3_nt: TGTGCCAGCAGCTTAGATCCCAACCCGTCCTCTGAAGCTTTCTTT
cdr3_aa: CASSLDPNPSSEAFF

v_call: TRBV30
j_call: TRBJ2-2
d_call: .
clone_size: few
cdr3_nt: TGTGCCTGGATTGGTGTTTACTCTGGGACCAACACCGGGGAGCTGTTTTTT
cdr3_aa: CAWIGVYSGTNTGELFF

v_call: TRBV11-2
j_call: TRBJ1-3
d_call: TRBD1
clone_size: .
cdr3_nt: TGTGCCAGCAGTGAAGCTGACAGGGTCAGGGTCGGAAACACCATATATTTT
cdr3_aa: CASSEADRVRVGNTIYF

v_call: TRBV2
j_call: TRBJ1-4
d_call: .
clone_size: .
cdr3_nt: TGTGCCAGCAGTGGGACAAGTAATGAAAAACTGTTTTTT
cdr3_aa: CASSGTSNEKLFF

v_call: TRBV6-1
j_call: TRBJ1-4
d_call: .
clone_size: .
cdr3_nt: TGTGCCAGCAGTGCCCCGGACAGTCTTGCAACTAATGAAAAACTGTTTTTT
cdr3_aa: CASSAPDSLATNEKLFF

v_call: TRBV6-1
j_call: TRBJ1-2
d_call: TRBD1
clone_size: few
cdr3_nt: TGTGCCAGAAGTGAGGACAGGGGGCGGTTGTGCGGCTGCACCTTC
cdr3_aa: CARSEDRGRLCGCTF

v_call: TRBV28
j_call: TRBJ2-1
d_call: .
clone_size: many
cdr3_nt: TGTGCCAGCACCCGCTGGGGCAGGGGTGGCAATGAGCAGTTCTTC
cdr3_aa: CASTRWGRGGNEQFF

v_call: TRBV6-6
j_call: TRBJ1-1
d_call: .
clone_size: few
cdr3_nt: TGTGCCAGCAGTTACGGGGGAGCGAACACTGAAGCTTTCTTT
cdr3_aa: CASSYGGANTEAFF

v_call: TRBV20-1
j_call: TRBJ2-7
d_call: .
clone_size: .
cdr3_nt: TGCAGTGCTAGAGGGACAGAGGGTGGCGGGGGTTCCTCCTACGAGCAGTACTTC
cdr3_aa: CSARGTEGGGGSSYEQYF

v_call: TRBV27
j_call: TRBJ1-1
d_call: .
clone_size: .
cdr3_nt: TGTGCCAGCAGTGCCCTTTCTACGCTCACTGAAGCTTTCTTT
cdr3_aa: CASSALSTLTEAFF

v_call: TRBV2
j_call: TRBJ1-2
d_call: .
clone_size: large
cdr3_nt: TGTGCCAGCAGCTCAGGGGCGGCCTATGGCTACACCTTC
cdr3_aa: CASSSGAAYGYTF

v_call: TRBV7-8
j_call: TRBJ1-1
d_call: TRBD1
clone_size: few
cdr3_nt: TGTGCCAGCAGCTTAGACCGGACAGGGGGGACTGAAGCTTTCTTT
cdr3_aa: CASSLDRTGGTEAFF

v_call: TRBV28
j_call: TRBJ1-6
d_call: .
clone_size: .
cdr3_nt: TGTGCCAGCAGGCAACGGGACACCTACTTCAATTCACCCCTCCACTTT
cdr3_aa: CASRQRDTYFNSPLHF

v_call: TRBV12-5
j_call: TRBJ2-2
d_call: TRBD1
clone_size: few
cdr3_nt: TGTGCTAGTGGTTTGGTCACAGGGGGAATCGGGGAGCTGTTTTTT
cdr3_aa: CASGLVTGGIGELFF

v_call: TRBV6-1
j_call: TRBJ1-4
d_call: .
clone_size: many
cdr3_nt: TGTGCCAGCAGTGAAGCAGGGGGGAAACTGTTTTTT
cdr3_aa: CASSEAGGKLFF

v_call: TRBV5-1
j_call: TRBJ2-2
d_call: TRBD2
clone_size: .
cdr3_nt: TGCGCCAGCAGCTATAGCGGGAGGGCCGACACCGGGGAGCTGTTTTTT
cdr3_aa: CASSYSGRADTGELFF

v_call: TRBV7-6
j_call: TRBJ2-5
d_call: TRBD2
clone_size: few
cdr3_nt: TGTGCCAGCAGCCGAGGGAGCGGGAGGGCGCAGACCCAGTACTTC
cdr3_aa: CASSRGSGRAQTQYF

v_call: TRBV20-1
j_call: TRBJ2-7
d_call: .
clone_size: large
cdr3_nt: TGCAGTGCTTATCCGCTAGGGCAGGGAGTATCCTACGAGCAGTACTTC
cdr3_aa: CSAYPLGQGVSYEQYF

v_call: TRBV27
j_call: TRBJ2-2
d_call: TRBD2
clone_size: many
cdr3_nt: TGTGCCAGCAGTTCCTGGACTAGCGGTCCCGCGAACACCGGGGAGCTGTTTTTT
cdr3_aa: CASSSWTSGPANTGELFF

v_call: TRBV28
j_call: TRBJ2-7
d_call: TRBD2
clone_size: .
cdr3_nt: TGTGCCAGCAGTGGCTCGGGCGGTCTAGCGGGACGCTACGAGCAGTACTTC
cdr3_aa: CASSGSGGLAGRYEQYF